One and the same sample provided the 7 T cell receptor beta chains below, sequenced in a study of neoadjuvant anti-PD-1 for oral cavity cancer. The assay was immunoSEQ multiplex PCR, and TCRdb's table has in-frame clones only and misses some. Found here are 60,000 to 75,000 clones, approximately 82% of them singletons; the top ten hold about 3.4%. Sequencing was performed on PBMCs, taken before nivolumab (anti-PD-1) treatment. The source of these receptors is a person aged 35-79 years with oral cavity squamous cell carcinoma.

The gene calls are TRBV5-4 and TRBJ2-1; D possibly matches TRBD1 or TRBD2 (5 bases each). The CDR3 loop spans 15 amino acids. Germline CDR1 SGHNT, CDR2 YYREEE (reference sequence). Deletions cut 1 base from V and 7 bases from J, with 15 bases between. The CDR3 loop reads CASSLFGDGDNEQFF. DNA of the CDR3: TGTGCCAGCAGCTTGTTCGGGGACGGAGATAATGAGCAGTTCTTC. Based on the CDR3 plus reference TRBV5-4 and TRBJ2-1, the full variable domain is ETGVTQSPTHLIKTRGQQVTLRCSSQSGHNTVSWYQQALGQGPQFIFQYYREEENGRGNFPPRFSGLQFPNYSSELNVNALELDDSALYLCASSLFGDGDNEQFFGPGTRLTVL.

This clone has just one count. This chain links TRBV27 with TRBJ1-1; 7 bases line up with TRBD1. There are 13 residues in the CDR3. CDR1 and CDR2 from the germline V gene are MNHEY and SMNVEV (reference sequence). The V segment lost 2 bases and the J segment 4 bases; nucleotides outside the gene matches: 1. Here the CDR3 DNA reads TGTGCCAGCAGTTTACAGGGGGGCACTGAAGCTTTCTTT. This codes for CASSLQGGTEAFF.

This chain links TRBV19 with TRBJ1-1, with 9 nucleotides matching TRBD1. The CDR3 sequence is 16 residues long. Trimming took 3 bases from V and 0 from J; bases not matched to a gene: 5. Germline V gene data show CDR1 as LNHDA and CDR2 as SQIVND (reference sequence). The CDR3 coding sequence is TGTGCCAGTAGTATTGGACAGGGGATCATGAACACTGAAGCTTTCTTT. This sequence encodes CASSIGQGIMNTEAFF.

The genes are TRBV29-1 and TRBJ1-3, with D uncertain. Germline V gives CDR1 SQVTM, CDR2 ANQGSEA. The CDR3 contains 12 residues. Trimming removed 3 bases from V and 2 bases from J, with 5 bases in between. The CDR3 loop is CSVETTGNTIYF. CDR3 sequence (DNA): TGCAGCGTTGAGACTACTGGAAACACCATATATTTT. The full variable domain, in which reference TRBV29-1 and TRBJ1-3 provide the parts outside the CDR3, is SAVISQKPSRDICQRGTSLTIQCQVDSQVTMMFWYRQQPGQSLTLIATANQGSEATYESGFVIDKFPISRPNLTFSTLTVSNMSPEDSSIYLCSVETTGNTIYFGEGSWLTVV.

The chain links TRBV29-1 to TRBJ2-7, with 7 nucleotides matching TRBD1. Trimming took 7 bases from V and 1 from J; bases not matched to a gene: 4. Germline lookup yields CDR1 SQVTM and CDR2 ANQGSEA. The CDR3 length is 12 residues. CDR3 protein: CSGPRGSYEQYF. The CDR3, as DNA: TGCAGCGGCCCCAGGGGGTCCTACGAGCAGTACTTC.

This chain uses TRBV5-1 with TRBJ1-2, with 9 bases fitting TRBD1. J lost 1 base, V lost 5 bases, and 3 bases had no gene match. Germline V gene data show CDR1 as SGHRS and CDR2 as YFSETQ. This CDR3 is 14 amino acids long. The CDR3 DNA reads as TGCGCCAGCAGTCTGGACAGGGGTAACTATGGCTACACCTTC. The encoded protein is CASSLDRGNYGYTF.

The rearrangement joins TRBV27 to TRBJ2-7; 9 bases are shared with TRBD2. V shed 7 bases, J shed 7 bases, and the junction held 8 bases outside the gene matches. Germline assignment: CDR1 MNHEY and CDR2 SMNVEV (reference sequence). The CDR3 is 13 residues long. CDR3 coding DNA: TGTGCCAGCAACCTAGCGGGAAGTGGTGAGCAGTACTTC. It translates to CASNLAGSGEQYF.